The entry below describes one TCR beta chain. The assay was immunoSEQ multiplex PCR, and TCRdb's table has in-frame clones only and misses some. The table lists tens of thousands of clones, about 90% of them singletons. The data belong to a study of technical replicates of blood from a handful of donors. The CDR3 runs 15 residues. Germline V CDR1 and CDR2: GTSNPN, SVGIG (reference sequence). V lost 0 bases to trimming and J lost 6 bases, with 17 bases between them. This clonotype was sampled from a human donor in good health. This chain links TRBV30 with TRBJ1-2; possibly TRBD1 for D (6 bases). Material for sequencing was T cells isolated from PBMCs. CDR3 coding DNA: TGTGCCTGGAGTGTAATCGACAGGTCTTACGATGGCTACACCTTC. Its translation: CAWSVIDRSYDGYTF.